The 9 T cell receptor beta chains in this list originate from one sample, sequenced in a study of graft-versus-host responses after intestinal transplantation (dated by TCRdb to the early 2020s). These TCRs' antigens remain unknown. To prepare the library, the immunoSEQ multiplex PCR assay was applied. The immuneACCESS repertoire file appears here via TCRdb, limited to in-frame rearrangements. These files lack a portion of the clones; in checked studies, under half of the deficit traces to unresolved V genes, and the cause of the others is not known. Present in this sample are about 99,000 clones, roughly 93% of which were seen just once. The leading ten clones occupy more than 0.9% of the sample. Per the publication, the time point label means: cells obtained before transplantation from donor or recipient. The material was unstimulated CD8+ T cells sorted from spleen or lymph node cells, obtained before intestinal transplant. The receptors shown here come from a human donor who received an intestinal transplant.

V is TRBV19 and J is TRBJ1-6; D unresolved. Germline V gene sequence: CDR1 LNHDA, CDR2 SQIVND (reference sequence). V was trimmed by 8 bases and J by 0 bases, leaving 11 bases between them. The CDR3 length is 15 residues. This CDR3 is CASGTISSYNSPLHF. DNA of the CDR3: TGTGCCAGTGGAACTATAAGCTCCTATAATTCACCCCTCCACTTT.

CDR3 protein: CSVVEANQVYNEQFF. The CDR3 DNA follows: TGCAGCGTTGTGGAAGCGAACCAAGTGTACAATGAGCAGTTCTTC. The rearrangement joins TRBV29-1 to TRBJ2-1; D is unclear. This CDR3 comprises 15 residues. V lost 4 bases to trimming and J lost 4 bases, with 17 bases between them. In germline, CDR1 is SQVTM, CDR2 ANQGSEA.

The V gene is TRBV2, the J gene TRBJ2-7; D is unresolved. From germline, CDR1 is SNHLY and CDR2 FYNNEI. The V end was cut by 6 bases, the J end by 0 bases, with 3 bases between. The CDR3 has 11 residues. The CDR3 DNA follows: TGTGCCAGCAGGGTCTCCTACGAGCAGTACTTC. As protein: CASRVSYEQYF. Full variable domain (remainder filled in from reference TRBV2 and TRBJ2-7): EPEVTQTPSHQVTQMGQEVILRCVPISNHLYFYWYRQILGQKVEFLVSFYNNEISEKSEIFDDQFSVERPDGSNFTLKIRSTKLEDSAMYFCASRVSYEQYFGPGTRLTVT.

This chain connects TRBV4-1 to TRBJ1-1, with 7 nucleotides matching TRBD1. Looked up from germline, CDR1 is MGHRA and CDR2 is YSYEKL. With V trimmed by 2 bases and J by 5 bases, 8 bases remained unmatched. The CDR3 runs to 15 residues. CDR3 sequence (DNA): TGCGCCAGCAGCCAACCTCCAGGGGGAAGGACTGAAGCTTTCTTT. Protein product: CASSQPPGGRTEAFF.

The V call is TRBV11-2, the J call TRBJ2-3, with 8 positions matching TRBD1. Germline V gene lookup returns CDR1 SGHAT and CDR2 FQNNGV. The CDR3 totals 16 residues. Trimming at V came to 6 bases and at J to 1 base, leaving 9 bases not matched to a gene. CDR3: CASRQTGVYGTDTQYF. The CDR3 bases are TGTGCCAGCAGGCAGACAGGGGTATACGGCACAGATACGCAGTATTTT.

This clone was detected only once. This chain's CDR3 is CASSYSSGDEQFF. Here the CDR3 DNA reads TGTGCCAGCAGTTACTCGAGCGGGGATGAGCAGTTCTTC. This chain connects TRBV6-6 to TRBJ2-1, with TRBD2 identical over 7 bases. Per germline, CDR1 MNHNY and CDR2 SVGAGI (reference sequence). CDR3 length equals 13 residues. Trimming took 0 bases from V and 8 from J; bases not matched to a gene: 1.

This clone was observed a single time. J is TRBJ2-5 and V is TRBV11-2, with D unresolved. The CDR3 runs to 16 residues. Between the trimmed V and J ends, which lost 6 bases and 1 base, there was a span of 18 bases. Germline values: CDR1 SGHAT, CDR2 FQNNGV. The DNA of the CDR3 is TGTGCCAGCAGACTTGCCCCACGGACGGGCCAAGAGACCCAGTACTTC. It yields the protein CASRLAPRTGQETQYF.

This chain uses TRBV11-2 with TRBJ1-2, with D tentatively TRBD1 (5 bases). Trimming removed 5 bases at V and 3 bases at J, with 25 bases between. Germline loops: CDR1 SGHAT, CDR2 FQNNGV. This CDR3 region has 18 residues. The CDR3 DNA follows: TGTGCCAGCAGCCCGAATAGGGCGTCGACTGGGGCGGACTATGGCTACACCTTC. Translating gives CASSPNRASTGADYGYTF.

The J gene is TRBJ2-2, the V gene TRBV6-1; D is unclear. CDR1 and CDR2 (germline): MNHNS, SASEGT. The V end was cut by 2 bases, the J end by 2 bases, with 6 bases between. The CDR3 has 14 amino acids. CDR3 loop: CASSEISNTGELFF. CDR3 in DNA: TGTGCCAGCAGTGAAATCAGCAACACCGGGGAGCTGTTTTTT.